This T cell receptor (beta chain) originates from a study of T cells in localized non-small cell lung cancer. Regarding the study as a whole: Appearances in adjacent lung were noted for a median roughly 50 of the top 100 tumor clones. Greater T cell density in blood accompanied longer overall survival. Uninvolved adjacent lung showed higher T cell clonality than tumor.

Germline CDR1 SGHNT, CDR2 YENEEA. The V segment lost 7 bases and the J segment 6 bases; nucleotides outside the gene matches: 9. This CDR3 spans 16 amino acids. There are many counts of this clone. Its antigen is currently unknown. Some base could not be read or is ambiguous, and its residue is marked X. Only in-frame clones appear in the TCRdb table, and some are missing; sequencing was by immunoSEQ multiplex PCR. The top ten clones hold roughly 3.9% of a sample with about 7,300 clones, about 21% of them seen once. The TCR was taken from a man aged 40-75 years with stage III squamous cell lung carcinoma. The chain employs TRBV11-3 and TRBJ2-3; 14 nucleotides line up with TRBD2. Sequencing used lung tumor tissue, obtained before any cancer treatment. CDR3 residues: CASXQTSGRAEDTQYF. CDR3 bases: TGTGCCAGCARCCAGACTAGCGGGAGGGCCGAGGATACGCAGTATTTT.